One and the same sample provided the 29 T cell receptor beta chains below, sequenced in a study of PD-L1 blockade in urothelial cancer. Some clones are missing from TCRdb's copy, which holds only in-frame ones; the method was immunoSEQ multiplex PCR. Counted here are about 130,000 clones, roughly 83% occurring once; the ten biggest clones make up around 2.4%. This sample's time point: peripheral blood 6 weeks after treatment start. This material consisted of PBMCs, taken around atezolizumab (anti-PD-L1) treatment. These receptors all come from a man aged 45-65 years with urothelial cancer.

CDR3 bases: TGTGCCAGCAGCTTGGGCCACATGGGGCTTAAAGGAAACACCATATATTTT. Its translation: CASSLGHMGLKGNTIYF. This chain uses TRBV7-2 with TRBJ1-3; maybe TRBD1 (5 bases). Looked up from germline, CDR1 is SGHTA and CDR2 is FQGNSA. The CDR3 contains 17 residues. With 3 bases removed from V and 4 bases from J, the gap between germline ends came to 19 bases.

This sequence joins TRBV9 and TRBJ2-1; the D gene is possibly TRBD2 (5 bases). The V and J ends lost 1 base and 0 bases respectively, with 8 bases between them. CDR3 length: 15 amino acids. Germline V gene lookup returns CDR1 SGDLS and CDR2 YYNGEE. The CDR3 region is CASSVTGSSYNEQFF. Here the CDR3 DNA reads TGTGCCAGCAGCGTAACGGGAAGCTCCTACAATGAGCAGTTCTTC.

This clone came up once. The CDR3 DNA follows: TGCGCCAGCAACCCGGGGGCTAGCGGGGGCCAAGAGACCCAGTACTTC. Translating gives CASNPGASGGQETQYF. This rearrangement joins TRBV5-1 to TRBJ2-5; the match to TRBD2 covers 10 bases. With 6 bases clipped from V and 1 base from J, the junction kept 9 bases outside the gene matches. Germline CDR1 reads SGHRS; CDR2 reads YFSETQ. This CDR3 is built from 16 residues.

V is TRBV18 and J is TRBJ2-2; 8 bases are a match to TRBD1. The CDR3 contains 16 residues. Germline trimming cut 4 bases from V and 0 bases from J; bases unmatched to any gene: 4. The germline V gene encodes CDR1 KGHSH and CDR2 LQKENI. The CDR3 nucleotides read TGTGCCAGCTCACGCCGGGACAGGACGAACACCGGGGAGCTGTTTTTT. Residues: CASSRRDRTNTGELFF.

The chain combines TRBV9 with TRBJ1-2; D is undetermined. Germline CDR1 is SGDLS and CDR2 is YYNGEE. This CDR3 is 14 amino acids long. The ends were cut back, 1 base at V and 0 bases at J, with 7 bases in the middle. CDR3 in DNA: TGTGCCAGCAGCGTACTGGCGGCTAACTATGGCTACACCTTC. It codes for CASSVLAANYGYTF. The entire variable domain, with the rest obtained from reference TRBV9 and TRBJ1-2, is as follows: DSGVTQTPKHLITATGQRVTLRCSPRSGDLSVYWYQQSLDQGLQFLIQYYNGEERAKGNILERFSAQQFPDLHSELNLSSLELGDSALYFCASSVLAANYGYTFGSGTRLTVV.

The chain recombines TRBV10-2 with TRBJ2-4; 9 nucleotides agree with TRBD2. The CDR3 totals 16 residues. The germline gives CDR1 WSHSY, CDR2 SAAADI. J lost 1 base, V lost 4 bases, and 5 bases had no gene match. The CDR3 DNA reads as TGCGCCAGCAGTGTGGCTAGCGGGACCGCCAAAAACATTCAGTACTTC. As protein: CASSVASGTAKNIQYF.

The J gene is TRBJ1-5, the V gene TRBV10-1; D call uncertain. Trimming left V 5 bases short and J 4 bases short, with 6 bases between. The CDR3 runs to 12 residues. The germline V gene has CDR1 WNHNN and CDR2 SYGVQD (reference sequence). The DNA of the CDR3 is TGCGCCAGCAGTCGAGGGAATCAGCCCCAGCATTTT. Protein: CASSRGNQPQHF.

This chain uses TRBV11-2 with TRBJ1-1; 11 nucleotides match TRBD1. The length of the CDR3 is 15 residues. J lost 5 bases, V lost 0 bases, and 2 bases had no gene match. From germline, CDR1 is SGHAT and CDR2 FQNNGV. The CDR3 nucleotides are TGTGCCAGCAGCTTAGACGGACAGGGGGCGACTGAAGCTTTCTTT. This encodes CASSLDGQGATEAFF. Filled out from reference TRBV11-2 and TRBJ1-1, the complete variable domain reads EAGVAQSPRYKIIEKRQSVAFWCNPISGHATLYWYQQILGQGPKLLIQFQNNGVVDDSQLPKDRFSAERLKGVDSTLKIQPAKLEDSAVYLCASSLDGQGATEAFFGQGTRLTVV.

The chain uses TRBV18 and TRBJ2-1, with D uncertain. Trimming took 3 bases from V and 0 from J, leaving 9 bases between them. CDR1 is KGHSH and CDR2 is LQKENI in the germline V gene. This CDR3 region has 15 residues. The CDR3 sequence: CASSPSSGSYNEQFF. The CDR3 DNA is TGTGCCAGCTCACCGTCGTCGGGCTCCTACAATGAGCAGTTCTTC.

The CDR3 reads CAWSGTWRGNTIYF. DNA of the CDR3: TGTGCCTGGAGTGGGACTTGGCGGGGAAACACCATATATTTT. V gene TRBV30 combines with J gene TRBJ1-3; no definite D call. Germline loops: CDR1 GTSNPN, CDR2 SVGIG (reference sequence). CDR3 size: 14 residues. V gave up 1 base and J gave up 4 bases, with 11 bases separating them.

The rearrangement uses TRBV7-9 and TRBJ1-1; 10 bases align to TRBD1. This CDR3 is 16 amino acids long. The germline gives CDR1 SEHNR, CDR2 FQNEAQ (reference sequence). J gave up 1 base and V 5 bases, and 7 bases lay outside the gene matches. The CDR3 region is CASSRGTGAGNTEAFF. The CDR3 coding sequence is TGTGCCAGCAGCCGAGGGACAGGGGCCGGGAACACTGAAGCTTTCTTT.

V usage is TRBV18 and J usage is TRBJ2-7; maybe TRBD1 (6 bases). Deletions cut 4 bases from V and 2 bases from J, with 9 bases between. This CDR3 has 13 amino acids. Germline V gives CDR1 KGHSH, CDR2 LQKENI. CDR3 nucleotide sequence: TGTGCCAGCTCACTTGGACAGACCTACGAGCAGTACTTC. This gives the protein CASSLGQTYEQYF.

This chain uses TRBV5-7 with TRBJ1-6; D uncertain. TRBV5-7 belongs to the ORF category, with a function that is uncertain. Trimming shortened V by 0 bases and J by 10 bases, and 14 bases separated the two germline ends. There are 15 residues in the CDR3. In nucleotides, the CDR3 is TGTGCCAGCAGCTTGGGACAATTTGTTTGCTCACCCCTCCACTTT. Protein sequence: CASSLGQFVCSPLHF.

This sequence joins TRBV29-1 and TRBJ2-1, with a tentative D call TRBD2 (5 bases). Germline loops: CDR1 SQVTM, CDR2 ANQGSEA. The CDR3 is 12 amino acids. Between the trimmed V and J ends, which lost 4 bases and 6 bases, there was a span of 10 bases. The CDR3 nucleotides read TGCAGCGTTGTCGGGATCCCCAATGAGCAGTTCTTC. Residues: CSVVGIPNEQFF.

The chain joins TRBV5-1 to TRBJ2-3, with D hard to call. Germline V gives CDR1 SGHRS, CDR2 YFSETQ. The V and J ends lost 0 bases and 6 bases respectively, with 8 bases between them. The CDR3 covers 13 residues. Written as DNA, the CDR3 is TGCGCCAGCAGCTTGGAAGCGTCCGATACGCAGTATTTT. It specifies CASSLEASDTQYF.

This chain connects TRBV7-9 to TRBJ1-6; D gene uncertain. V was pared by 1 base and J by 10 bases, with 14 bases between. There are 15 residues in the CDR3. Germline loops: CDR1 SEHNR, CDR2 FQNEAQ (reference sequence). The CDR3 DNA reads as TGTGCCAGCAGCTTAGAGCCGGCGGGAGGGTCACCCCTCCACTTT. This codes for CASSLEPAGGSPLHF.

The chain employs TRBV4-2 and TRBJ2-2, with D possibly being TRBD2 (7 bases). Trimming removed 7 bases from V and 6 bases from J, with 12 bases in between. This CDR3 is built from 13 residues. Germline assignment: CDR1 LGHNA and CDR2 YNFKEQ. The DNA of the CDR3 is TGTGCCAGCACCCGGGGGGCTCCCGGGGAGCTGTTTTTT. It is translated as CASTRGAPGELFF.

CDR3: CAIRLDGNEQFF. Written as DNA, the CDR3 is TGTGCCATCAGATTAGACGGGAATGAGCAGTTCTTC. V gene TRBV10-3 combines with J gene TRBJ2-1; no firm D call. Germline V gene lookup returns CDR1 ENHRY and CDR2 SYGVKD. The CDR3 extends over 12 amino acids. Trimming removed 6 bases at V and 7 bases at J, with 10 bases between.

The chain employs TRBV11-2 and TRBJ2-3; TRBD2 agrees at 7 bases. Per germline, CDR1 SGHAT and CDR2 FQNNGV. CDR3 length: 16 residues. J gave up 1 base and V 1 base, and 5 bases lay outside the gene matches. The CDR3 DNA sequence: TGTGCCAGCAGCTTAGGGGCGGGAGATGGCACAGATACGCAGTATTTT. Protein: CASSLGAGDGTDTQYF.

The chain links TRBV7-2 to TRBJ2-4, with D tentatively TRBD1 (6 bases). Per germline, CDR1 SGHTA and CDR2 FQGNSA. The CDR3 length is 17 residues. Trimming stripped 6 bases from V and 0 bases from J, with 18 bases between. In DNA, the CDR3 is TGTGCCAGCAGTTTCCCCACAGGGCAACTAGCCAAAAACATTCAGTACTTC. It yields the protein CASSFPTGQLAKNIQYF.

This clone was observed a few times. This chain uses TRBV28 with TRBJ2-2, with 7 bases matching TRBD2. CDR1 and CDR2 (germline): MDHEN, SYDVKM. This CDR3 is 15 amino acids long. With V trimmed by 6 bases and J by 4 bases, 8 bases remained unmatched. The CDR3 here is CASRRNSGPTGELFF. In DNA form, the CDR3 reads TGTGCCAGCAGACGAAATAGCGGGCCCACCGGGGAGCTGTTTTTT. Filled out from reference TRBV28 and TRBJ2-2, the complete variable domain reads DVKVTQSSRYLVKRTGEKVFLECVQDMDHENMFWYRQDPGLGLRLIYFSYDVKMKEKGDIPEGYSVSREKKERFSLILESASTNQTSMYLCASRRNSGPTGELFFGEGSRLTVL.

CDR3 coding DNA: TGTGCCAGCTCACCCCGATATAGCGGGAGTGGCGATGAGCAGTTCTTC. Encoded protein: CASSPRYSGSGDEQFF. The V and J genes are TRBV18 and TRBJ2-1; TRBD2 agrees at 9 bases. V lost 3 bases to trimming and J lost 8 bases; unmatched junction nucleotides: 11. Germline V gene lookup returns CDR1 KGHSH and CDR2 LQKENI. CDR3 length: 16 residues.

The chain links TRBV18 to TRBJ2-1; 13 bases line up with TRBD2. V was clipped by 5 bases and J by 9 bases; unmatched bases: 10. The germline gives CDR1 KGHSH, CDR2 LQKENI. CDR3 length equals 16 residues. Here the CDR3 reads CASSTTLGLAGSEQFF. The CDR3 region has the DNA TGTGCCAGCTCAACGACTTTGGGACTAGCGGGAAGTGAGCAGTTCTTC.

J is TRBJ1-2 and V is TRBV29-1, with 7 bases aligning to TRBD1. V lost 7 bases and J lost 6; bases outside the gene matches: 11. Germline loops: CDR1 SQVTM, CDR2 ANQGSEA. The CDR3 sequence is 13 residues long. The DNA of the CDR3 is TGCAGCGCCTATGGGACAGCTGGACATGGCTACACCTTC. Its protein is CSAYGTAGHGYTF.

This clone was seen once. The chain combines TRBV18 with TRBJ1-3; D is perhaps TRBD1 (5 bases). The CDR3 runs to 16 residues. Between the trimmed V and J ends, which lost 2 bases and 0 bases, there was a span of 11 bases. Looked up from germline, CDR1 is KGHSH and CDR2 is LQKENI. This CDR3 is CASSPFRESSGNTIYF. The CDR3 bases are TGTGCCAGCTCACCATTCAGGGAATCCTCTGGAAACACCATATATTTT.

The CDR3: CAWSAVRGYGYTF. CDR3 in DNA: TGTGCCTGGAGCGCTGTAAGGGGCTATGGCTACACCTTC. The rearrangement links TRBV30 to TRBJ1-2; D is possibly TRBD1 (5 bases). V was pared by 3 bases and J by 4 bases, with 12 bases between. This CDR3 has 13 amino acids. CDR1 is GTSNPN and CDR2 is SVGIG in the germline V gene (reference sequence).

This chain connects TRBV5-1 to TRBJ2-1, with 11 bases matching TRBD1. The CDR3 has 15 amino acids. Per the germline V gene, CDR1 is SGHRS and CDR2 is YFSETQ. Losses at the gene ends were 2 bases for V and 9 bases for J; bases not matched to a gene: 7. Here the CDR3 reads CASSFRDRGSSEQFF. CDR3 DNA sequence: TGCGCCAGCAGCTTCCGGGACAGGGGGTCGAGTGAGCAGTTCTTC.

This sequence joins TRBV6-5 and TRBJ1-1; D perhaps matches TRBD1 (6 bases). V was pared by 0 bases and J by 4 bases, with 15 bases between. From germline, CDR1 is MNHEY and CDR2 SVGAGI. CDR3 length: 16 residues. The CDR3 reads CASSYSWGWGRTEAFF. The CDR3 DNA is TGTGCCAGCAGTTACTCGTGGGGCTGGGGGCGCACTGAAGCTTTCTTT.

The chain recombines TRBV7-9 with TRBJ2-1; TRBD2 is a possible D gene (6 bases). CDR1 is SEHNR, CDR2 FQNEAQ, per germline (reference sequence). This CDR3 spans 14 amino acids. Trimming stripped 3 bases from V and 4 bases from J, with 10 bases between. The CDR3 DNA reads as TGTGCCAGCAGCTTTACGGGAGAGTACAATGAGCAGTTCTTC. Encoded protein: CASSFTGEYNEQFF.